This T cell receptor (beta chain) was captured in a study of cytomegalovirus exposure and HLA in healthy donors. Findings and limits, study-wide: The investigators catalogued 180 or so TCR beta chains as cytomegalovirus-associated. According to a subsequent analysis, TCR clusters from the first cohort were inclined to appear together in the 120 or so validation repertoires.

The protocol was immunoSEQ multiplex PCR, while the TCRdb copy is restricted to in-frame clones and leaves out a portion. The sample lists 57,000 or so clones; roughly 94% were seen once. An approximately 120-subject validation cohort, separate from the approximately 670-subject first cohort, supplied the donors. A word on this clone: The antigen is not known.

The CDR3 extends over 17 amino acids. From germline, CDR1 is LGHNA and CDR2 YSLEER. V lost 1 base, J lost 4 bases, and 6 bases stayed unmatched. The gene calls are TRBV4-3 and TRBJ1-4, with TRBD1 matching 10 bases. The sequence was collected from a man in his late teens or twenties in good health and CMV-seronegative. Sequencing was carried out using PBMCs. The CDR3 DNA reads TGCGCCAGCAGCCAAGTTCGGGACAGGGGATTTAATGAAAAACTGTTTTTT. Encoded protein: CASSQVRDRGFNEKLFF.